This TCR beta chain was identified in a study of CD8 T cells in ankylosing spondylitis. Study-level findings and limits: Within ankylosing spondylitis blood, a TCR beta motif made up of several highly homologous variants appeared to be characteristic.

As for this clonotype: The antigen is undetermined.

J gave up 0 bases and V 3 bases, and 8 bases lay outside the gene matches. Germline V gene lookup returns CDR1 SEHNR and CDR2 FQNEAQ (reference sequence). The CDR3 sequence is 17 residues long. MiXCR, applied by TCRdb to the 5' RACE reads, yields one record per CDR3 protein. The data show 700,000 to 850,000 distinct CDR3 sequences, with 12% seen just once and approximately 0.5% held by the top ten. The gene calls are TRBV7-9 and TRBJ1-1, with 9 bases fitting TRBD1. The sequenced sample was blood, either unsorted or a sorted T cell fraction (not recorded which). The sequence was obtained from a male donor with ankylosing spondylitis. The DNA for the CDR3 is TGTGCCAGCAGCTTGACCGGACAGGGGTATTTGAACACTGAAGCTTTCTTT. This gives the protein CASSLTGQGYLNTEAFF.